Listed here are 24 T cell receptor beta chains from one sample, sequenced in a study of neurological immune-mediated disorders. TCRdb processed the 5' RACE reads anew with MiXCR; each CDR3 protein has one entry. The table lists about 120,000 distinct CDR3 sequences, 3% to 3.5% of them singletons. Sequencing was carried out using PBMCs. These receptors were collected from a woman in her 30s with multiple sclerosis.

This clonotype was detected ten times or more. The rearrangement joins TRBV20-1 to TRBJ1-5; 10 positions agree with TRBD1. The germline V gene encodes CDR1 DFQATT and CDR2 SNEGSKA (reference sequence). This CDR3 contains 15 residues. Trimming at V came to 5 bases and at J to 6 bases, leaving 10 bases not matched to a gene. The CDR3 DNA reads as TGCAGTGCTGGTCCGGGACAGGGGACATCTCAGCCCCAGCATTTT. Protein sequence: CSAGPGQGTSQPQHF.

Many counts were recorded for this clonotype. The chain combines TRBV4-1 with TRBJ2-5; D perhaps matches TRBD2 (7 bases). CDR3 size: 15 residues. Germline assignment: CDR1 MGHRA and CDR2 YSYEKL. V lost 3 bases and J lost 2, with 13 bases in between. Written as DNA, the CDR3 is TGCGCCAGCAGCCAGGAGGGAGGGGGGCAAGAGACCCAGTACTTC. This gives the protein CASSQEGGGQETQYF.

In its sample, this clonotype was seen a few times. V and J are TRBV5-1 and TRBJ2-3; possibly TRBD2 for D (5 bases). CDR3 length: 14 amino acids. In germline, CDR1 is SGHRS, CDR2 YFSETQ. Between the trimmed V and J ends, which lost 3 bases and 2 bases, there was a span of 10 bases. In DNA, the CDR3 is TGCGCCAGCAGCTACGGGGAGCACACAGATACGCAGTATTTT. It is translated as CASSYGEHTDTQYF.

This clonotype was detected ten times or more. This chain links TRBV4-3 with TRBJ2-5; 10 nucleotides match TRBD2. Per germline, CDR1 LGHNA and CDR2 YSLEER. This CDR3 comprises 15 residues. Trimming at V came to 4 bases and at J to 3 bases, leaving 5 bases not matched to a gene. The chain's CDR3 is CASSRVTSGEETQYF. In nucleotides, the CDR3 is TGCGCCAGCAGCCGAGTAACTAGCGGGGAAGAGACCCAGTACTTC.

Ten or more counts support this clonotype. The V call is TRBV7-8, the J call TRBJ2-3; 9 bases are a match to TRBD2. Trimming removed 8 bases from V and 1 base from J; junction bases left unmatched: 7. Germline V lookup: CDR1 SGHVS, CDR2 FQNEAQ. The length of the CDR3 is 15 residues. The chain's CDR3 is CASREAGGGTDTQYF. The CDR3 nucleotides read TGTGCCAGCCGTGAAGCGGGAGGTGGCACAGATACGCAGTATTTT.

This clonotype was found many times. The chain carries TRBV5-1 and TRBJ2-1; 12 positions agree with TRBD2. Looked up from germline, CDR1 is SGHRS and CDR2 is YFSETQ. CDR3 size: 15 residues. V dropped 3 bases and J dropped 7; count of bases not matched to a gene: 5. The DNA of the CDR3 is TGCGCCAGCAGCTCCCCTAGCGGGGGGGTTAATGAGCAGTTCTTC. Protein sequence: CASSSPSGGVNEQFF.

This clonotype was seen ten or more times. The J gene is TRBJ2-3, the V gene TRBV5-1, with D perhaps being TRBD1 or TRBD2 (5 bases each). Trimming took off 5 bases at V and 2 bases at J, with 12 bases between the two ends. Looked up from germline, CDR1 is SGHRS and CDR2 is YFSETQ. This CDR3 spans 14 amino acids. The CDR3, as DNA: TGCGCCAGCAGAGGGACCTTTGCCACAGATACGCAGTATTTT. This sequence encodes CASRGTFATDTQYF.

This clonotype came up many times. The rearrangement joins TRBV14 to TRBJ2-7; TRBD1 might be the D (5 bases). Germline-derived CDR1 and CDR2 are SGHDN and FVKESK. V was cut by 2 bases and J by 4 bases, with 12 bases left in between. The CDR3 is 14 residues long. Here the CDR3 DNA reads TGTGCCAGCAGCCAAACCCCCAGGGTGTACGAGCAGTACTTC. This encodes CASSQTPRVYEQYF.

The chain links TRBV7-2 to TRBJ2-7, with 11 bases fitting TRBD2. The CDR3 totals 19 residues. Germline V gene lookup returns CDR1 SGHTA and CDR2 FQGNSA. Trimming cost V 5 bases and J 1 base; bases outside gene matches: 16. The chain's CDR3 is CASSTSGGSSGRTSYEQYF. The CDR3, as DNA: TGTGCCAGCAGCACCAGTGGGGGGTCTAGCGGGAGGACTTCCTACGAGCAGTACTTC.

This chain connects TRBV5-5 to TRBJ1-1; D remains ambiguous. Germline V CDR1 and CDR2: SGHKS, YYEKEE (reference sequence). The CDR3 sequence is 12 residues long. V was trimmed by 0 bases and J by 5 bases, leaving 5 bases between them. The CDR3 spells CASSLAVTEAFF. CDR3 DNA sequence: TGTGCCAGCAGCTTGGCGGTTACTGAAGCTTTCTTT.

There are many counts of this clonotype. The V gene is TRBV7-6, the J gene TRBJ2-7; 10 bases match TRBD1. Germline V CDR1 and CDR2: SGHVS, FNYEAQ. Unmatched junction bases numbered 6, after V lost 3 bases and J lost 4 bases. The CDR3 runs 15 residues. The CDR3 nucleotides read TGTGCCAGCAGCTTGGACAGGGGGTTTTTTTACGAGCAGTACTTC. Protein product: CASSLDRGFFYEQYF.

V usage is TRBV5-6 and J usage is TRBJ2-3, with D possibly TRBD2 on 5 matching bases. The V and J ends lost 4 bases and 8 bases respectively, with 11 bases between them. The CDR3 spans 12 residues. Per the germline V gene, CDR1 is SGHDT and CDR2 is YYEEEE. This CDR3 reads CASSRSRGTQYF. As DNA, the CDR3 is TGTGCCAGCAGCCGATCTCGGGGTACGCAGTATTTT.

This clonotype was recorded at least ten times. The chain employs TRBV12-3 or TRBV12-4 and TRBJ1-5, with 9 nucleotides matching TRBD1. The CDR3 is made up of 16 amino acids. The ends lost 5 bases at V and 6 bases at J; junction bases unmatched: 11. CDR3 amino acids: CASSPPGQGEGQPQHF. CDR3 nucleotide sequence: TGTGCCAGCAGTCCCCCGGGACAGGGAGAGGGTCAGCCCCAGCATTTT.

This clonotype appeared many times. The rearrangement uses TRBV12-3 or TRBV12-4 and TRBJ2-3, with D maybe TRBD2 (7 bases). V was clipped by 3 bases and J by 3 bases, with 13 bases between them. The CDR3 is made up of 15 amino acids. The DNA of the CDR3 is TGTGCCAGCAGTTTCGGACTAGGGGGGACAGATACGCAGTATTTT. It translates to CASSFGLGGTDTQYF.

Note on this clonotype: A much larger clone is a single base away; this may be a read error. The V gene is TRBV6-5, the J gene TRBJ1-1; no clear D gene. V was pared by 10 bases and J by 6 bases, with 21 bases between. This CDR3 is built from 14 residues. Germline values: CDR1 MNHEY, CDR2 SVGAGI. CDR3 bases: TGTGCCACCCTGGGATTCCGCCTCCATGCTGAAGCTTTCTTT. Its protein product is CATLGFRLHAEAFF.

This clonotype was detected many times. V is TRBV6-1 and J is TRBJ1-5, with D uncertain. With 8 bases removed from V and 1 base from J, the gap between germline ends came to 15 bases. Germline assignment: CDR1 MNHNS and CDR2 SASEGT. This CDR3 comprises 15 residues. In DNA form, the CDR3 reads TGTGCCAGCGGGTTCTCGCCGGGAAGCAATCAGCCCCAGCATTTT. This codes for CASGFSPGSNQPQHF.

At least ten counts were recorded for this clonotype. The chain carries TRBV6-5 and TRBJ1-2; D is undetermined. V lost 2 bases to trimming and J lost 8 bases, with 15 bases between them. In germline, CDR1 is MNHEY, CDR2 SVGAGI. The CDR3 loop spans 14 amino acids. The CDR3 DNA is TGTGCCAGCAGTTACGGGGTACCCTGGGAAGGCTACACCTTC. It codes for CASSYGVPWEGYTF.

The V call is TRBV6-2 or TRBV6-3, the J call TRBJ2-3; a weak D match, TRBD2 (5 bases). This CDR3 region has 14 residues. CDR1 MNHEY and CDR2 SVGEGT come from the germline V gene. Trimming removed 9 bases at V and 2 bases at J, with 15 bases between. The CDR3 region has the DNA TGTGCCAGTCGAGACTACTTTTCCACAGATACGCAGTATTTT. Protein sequence: CASRDYFSTDTQYF.

This clonotype has ten or more counts. The gene calls are TRBV7-9 and TRBJ2-1; 8 bases are shared with TRBD2. Trimming cost V 2 bases and J 4 bases; bases outside gene matches: 7. CDR1 is SEHNR and CDR2 is FQNEAQ in the germline V gene (reference sequence). The CDR3 has 16 residues. This chain's CDR3 is CASSLLPGRDYNEQFF. As DNA, the CDR3 is TGTGCCAGCAGCTTATTGCCCGGGAGGGATTACAATGAGCAGTTCTTC.

Concerning this clonotype: The junction departs from the called germline gene at one end, perhaps through a read error. This chain connects TRBV12-3 or TRBV12-4 to TRBJ1-5; D remains ambiguous. This CDR3 has 16 amino acids. CDR3 DNA sequence: TGTGCCAGCAGTTTAGCAGTGGACCATAGCAATAAGACCCAGAATTTT. Its translation: CASSLAVDHSNKTQNF.

In this sample, this clonotype turned up many times. The rearrangement links TRBV5-1 to TRBJ2-1; 8 nucleotides agree with TRBD1. The CDR3 is made up of 18 amino acids. The trim removed 1 base at V and 6 bases at J, leaving 15 bases unmatched. Germline CDR1 reads SGHRS; CDR2 reads YFSETQ. CDR3 sequence (DNA): TGCGCCAGCAGCTTGCCCATAGGGGACAGGCTTTTTATCAATGAGCAGTTCTTC. Translation gives CASSLPIGDRLFINEQFF.

About this clonotype: A read error may account for a junction end that differs from germline. The chain links TRBV5-1 to TRBJ2-3, with D perhaps TRBD2 (5 bases). Germline V gene data show CDR1 as SGHRS and CDR2 as YFSETQ. The CDR3 has 14 amino acids. CDR3 coding DNA: TGCGGCAGCGGAGTGGGAAAGAGCACAGATACGCAGTATTTT. This sequence encodes CGSGVGKSTDTQYF.

There are a few counts of this clonotype. V gene TRBV10-3 combines with J gene TRBJ2-7; TRBD1 matches 7 bases. The CDR3 sequence is 12 residues long. Trimming cost V 9 bases and J 2 bases; bases outside gene matches: 4. In germline, CDR1 is ENHRY, CDR2 SYGVKD. CDR3 sequence: CAIGTAAYEQYF. The CDR3 nucleotides are TGTGCCATAGGGACAGCAGCCTACGAGCAGTACTTC.

The table lists this clonotype with many counts. This rearrangement joins TRBV12-3 or TRBV12-4 to TRBJ2-7; D call uncertain. The germline V and J ends were trimmed by 5 bases and 2 bases, with 7 bases remaining between them. The CDR3 is made up of 12 amino acids. The CDR3 bases are TGTGCCAGCAGTCCTCAGGCCTACGAGCAGTACTTC. Translation: CASSPQAYEQYF.